This T cell receptor (beta chain) was profiled in a study of blood T cell repertoires in COVID-19. In the study overall: T cells, B-cell-depleted T cells, or PBMCs provided the cDNA or gDNA that served as material.

Clones were sequenced by immunoSEQ multiplex PCR, and TCRdb holds only the in-frame ones, with some missing. This sample carries a few hundred thousand clones, approximately 80% of them seen once, and the ten largest clones take under 5.5%. CDR3 size: 16 residues. CDR1 KGHSY and CDR2 FQNENV come from the germline V gene. J lost 0 bases, V lost 4 bases, and 6 bases had no gene match. In this sample, this clone turned up a few times. This clonotype was obtained from a man in his 60s with acute or convalescent COVID-19. The rearrangement joins TRBV16 to TRBJ2-3, with 8 positions matching TRBD1. The sequenced sample consisted of peripheral blood. The CDR3: CASSRRGTGSTDTQYF. The DNA for the CDR3 is TGTGCCAGCAGCCGAAGAGGGACAGGAAGCACAGATACGCAGTATTTT. The variable domain in full, completed from reference TRBV16 and TRBJ2-3, reads GEEVAQTPKHLVRGEGQKAKLYCAPIKGHSYVFWYQQVLKNEFKFLISFQNENVFDETGMPKERFSAKCLPNSPCSLEIQATKLEDSAVYFCASSRRGTGSTDTQYFGPGTRLTVL.